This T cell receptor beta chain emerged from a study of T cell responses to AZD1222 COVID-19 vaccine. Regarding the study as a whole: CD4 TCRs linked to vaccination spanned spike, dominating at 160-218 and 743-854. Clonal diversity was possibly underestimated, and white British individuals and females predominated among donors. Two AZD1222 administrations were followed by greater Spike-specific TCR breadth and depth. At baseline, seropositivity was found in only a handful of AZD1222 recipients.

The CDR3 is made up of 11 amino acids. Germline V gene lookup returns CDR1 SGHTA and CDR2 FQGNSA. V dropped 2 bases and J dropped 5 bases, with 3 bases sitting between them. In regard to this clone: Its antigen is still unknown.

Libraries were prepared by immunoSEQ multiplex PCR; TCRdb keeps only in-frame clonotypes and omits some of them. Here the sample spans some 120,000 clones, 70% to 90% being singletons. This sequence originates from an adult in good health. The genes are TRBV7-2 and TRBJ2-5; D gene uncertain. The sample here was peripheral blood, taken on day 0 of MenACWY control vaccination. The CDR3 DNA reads TGTGCCAGCAGCTTATCTGAGACCCAGTACTTC. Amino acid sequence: CASSLSETQYF.